This T cell receptor beta chain was identified in a study of cytomegalovirus exposure and HLA in healthy donors. A multiplex PCR was run with 60 Vbeta primers and 13 Jbeta primers. Method: immunoSEQ multiplex PCR; TCRdb's copy keeps in-frame clones and lacks some. The sample includes almost 200,000 clones, roughly 85% of them seen just once. This clone was detected only a few times. The antigen is unknown. General study findings and limits: Later on, analysis showed that most CMV-associated TCR beta chains appeared to be HLA-restricted.

Germline assignment: CDR1 SGHDT and CDR2 YYEEEE. Trimming took off 1 base at V and 2 bases at J, with 10 bases between the two ends. This CDR3 comprises 15 residues. Nominally healthy donors were sampled, though unrecorded immune exposures were likely. Sequencing was performed on PBMCs. The chain links TRBV5-6 to TRBJ2-1; D is possibly TRBD1 (6 bases). The clonotype originates from a woman aged 45-60 years in good health and CMV-seronegative. Here the CDR3 DNA reads TGTGCCAGCAGCTTGAAAGCAGGGGCCTACAATGAGCAGTTCTTC. This encodes CASSLKAGAYNEQFF.